The entry below gives a single TCR beta chain sequence along with its context. The data originate from a study of identical twins. This CDR3 region has 14 residues. In germline, CDR1 is SGHKS, CDR2 YYEKEE (reference sequence). Trimming shortened V by 4 bases and J by 6 bases, and 16 bases separated the two germline ends. Using its own MiXCR run on the 5' RACE reads, TCRdb lists one record per CDR3 protein. Of 500,000 or so distinct CDR3 sequences detected, around 20% appear once; the ten largest clones hold about 0.99%. The same specimen was also included in a second study, on T cells expressing NK-cell markers.

The receptor's source is a woman aged 18-29 years in good health. This sequence joins TRBV5-5 and TRBJ1-1; D is perhaps TRBD1 (6 bases). Sequencing input: CD4+ T cells sorted from blood. CDR3 sequence (DNA): TGTGCCAGCAGCAGGGAACTGGGGGCGGCTGAAGCTTTCTTT. Its protein is CASSRELGAAEAFF.